The sequence of this T cell receptor (beta chain) was determined in a study of cytomegalovirus exposure and HLA in healthy donors. Overall study findings and caveats: Specific recognition of CMV antigens was confirmed in vitro for three chains (all CMV-associated). Subsequent analysis showed first-cohort TCR clusters tending to co-occur in 120 validation repertoires. The study labeled fewer than 200 TCR beta chains cytomegalovirus-associated.

Libraries were prepared by immunoSEQ multiplex PCR; TCRdb keeps only in-frame clonotypes and omits some of them. The sample includes about 180,000 clones, about 85% seen only once; the top ten take roughly 15%. The approximately 120-subject validation cohort, separate from the roughly 700-subject first cohort, included the donors. Of note for this clone: The antigen is unknown.

CDR1 MGHRA and CDR2 YSYEKL come from the germline V gene. V was cut by 0 bases and J by 0 bases, with 9 bases left in between. There are 16 residues in the CDR3. The sample comprised PBMCs. This chain links TRBV4-1 with TRBJ1-5, with D unclear. The TCR originated in a man aged 18 to 29 in good health and CMV-seropositive. The CDR3 region has the DNA TGCGCCAGCAGCCAAGAGGGAGGGTATAGCAATCAGCCCCAGCATTTT. It encodes CASSQEGGYSNQPQHF.